The T cell receptor beta chain described here comes from a study of T cell changes during pregnancy in multiple sclerosis. Germline V gene data show CDR1 as MNHEY and CDR2 as SVGAGI. The J segment lost 5 bases and the V segment lost 2 bases, leaving 5 bases of the junction unmatched. The CDR3 length is 16 residues. The protocol was immunoSEQ multiplex PCR, while the TCRdb copy is restricted to in-frame clones and leaves out a portion. The sample consists of 45,000 to 75,000 clones, roughly 92% of them appearing once. The input for sequencing was peripheral blood, taken in the first trimester of pregnancy. The chain couples TRBV6-5 to TRBJ1-6; TRBD1 aligns across 8 bases. This TCR was sampled from a female donor with multiple sclerosis, enrolled in a pregnancy study. CDR3 protein: CASSYAGGLNNSPLHF. The CDR3, as DNA: TGTGCCAGCAGTTACGCAGGGGGCCTCAATAATTCACCCCTCCACTTT.